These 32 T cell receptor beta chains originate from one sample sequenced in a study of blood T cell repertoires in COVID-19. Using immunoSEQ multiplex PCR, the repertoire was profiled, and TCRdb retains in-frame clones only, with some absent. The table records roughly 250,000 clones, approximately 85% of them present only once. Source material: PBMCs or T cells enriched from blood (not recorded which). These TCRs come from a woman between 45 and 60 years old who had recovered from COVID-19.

The CDR3 DNA follows: TGTGCCAGCGGCACGGGACAGTTCACCGGGGAGCTGTTTTTT. Protein product: CASGTGQFTGELFF. The chain employs TRBV27 and TRBJ2-2; the match to TRBD1 covers 7 bases. The J segment lost 4 bases and the V segment lost 8 bases, leaving 7 bases of the junction unmatched. Germline V gene data show CDR1 as MNHEY and CDR2 as SMNVEV (reference sequence). The CDR3 extends over 14 amino acids.

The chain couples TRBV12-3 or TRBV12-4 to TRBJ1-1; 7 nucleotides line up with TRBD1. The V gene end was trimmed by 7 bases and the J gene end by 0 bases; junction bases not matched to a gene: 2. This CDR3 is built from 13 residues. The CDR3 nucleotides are TGTGCCAGCAAAGACAGGGTGAACACTGAAGCTTTCTTT. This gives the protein CASKDRVNTEAFF.

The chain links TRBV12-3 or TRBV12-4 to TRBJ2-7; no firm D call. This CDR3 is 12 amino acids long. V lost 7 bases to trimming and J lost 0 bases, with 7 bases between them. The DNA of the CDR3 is TGTGCCAGCACAGGCGTCTCCTACGAGCAGTACTTC. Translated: CASTGVSYEQYF.

The CDR3 spells CASSKGQGNTEAFF. The CDR3 region has the DNA TGTGCCAGCAGTAAGGGACAGGGGAACACTGAAGCTTTCTTT. The chain is built from TRBV6-5 and TRBJ1-1; TRBD1 matches at 9 bases. Unmatched junction bases numbered 2, after V lost 5 bases and J lost 1 base. The CDR3 has 14 residues. CDR1 is MNHEY and CDR2 is SVGAGI in the germline V gene.

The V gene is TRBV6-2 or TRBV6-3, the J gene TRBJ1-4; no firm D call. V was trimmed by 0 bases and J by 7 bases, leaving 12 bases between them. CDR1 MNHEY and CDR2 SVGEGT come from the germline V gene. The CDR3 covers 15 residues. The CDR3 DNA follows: TGTGCCAGCAGTTACTCGGCGGGCGGAAGTGAAAAACTGTTTTTT. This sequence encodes CASSYSAGGSEKLFF.

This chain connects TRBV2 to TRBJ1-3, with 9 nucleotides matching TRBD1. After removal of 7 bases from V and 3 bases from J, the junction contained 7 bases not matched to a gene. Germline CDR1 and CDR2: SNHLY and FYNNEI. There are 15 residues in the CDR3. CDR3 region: CASKRDRALGNTIYF. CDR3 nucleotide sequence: TGTGCCAGCAAGAGGGACAGGGCTCTTGGAAACACCATATATTTT.

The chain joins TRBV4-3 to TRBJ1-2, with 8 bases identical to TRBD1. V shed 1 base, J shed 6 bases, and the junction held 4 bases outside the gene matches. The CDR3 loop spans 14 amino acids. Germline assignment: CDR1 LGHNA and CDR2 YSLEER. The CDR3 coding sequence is TGCGCCAGCAGCCAAGGCCGGACAGGGCATGGCTACACCTTC. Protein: CASSQGRTGHGYTF.

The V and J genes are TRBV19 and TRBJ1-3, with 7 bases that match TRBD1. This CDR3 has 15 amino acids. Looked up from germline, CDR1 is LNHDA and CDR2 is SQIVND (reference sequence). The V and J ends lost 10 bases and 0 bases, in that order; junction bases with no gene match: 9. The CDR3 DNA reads TGTGCCACCGGCGACAGGGAAAGCTCTGGAAACACCATATATTTT. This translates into CATGDRESSGNTIYF.

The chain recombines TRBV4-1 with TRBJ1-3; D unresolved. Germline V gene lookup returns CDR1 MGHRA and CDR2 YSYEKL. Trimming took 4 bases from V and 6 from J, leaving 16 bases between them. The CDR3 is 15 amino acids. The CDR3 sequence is CASSPFAVLPNTIYF. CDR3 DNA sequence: TGCGCCAGCAGCCCTTTCGCGGTTCTTCCAAACACCATATATTTT.

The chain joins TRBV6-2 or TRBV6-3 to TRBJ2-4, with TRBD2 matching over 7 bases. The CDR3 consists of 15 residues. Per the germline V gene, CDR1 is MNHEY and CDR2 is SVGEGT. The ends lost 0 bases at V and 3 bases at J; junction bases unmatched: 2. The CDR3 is CASSYSGRDKNIQYF. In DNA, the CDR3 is TGTGCCAGCAGTTACTCAGGGAGGGACAAAAACATTCAGTACTTC.

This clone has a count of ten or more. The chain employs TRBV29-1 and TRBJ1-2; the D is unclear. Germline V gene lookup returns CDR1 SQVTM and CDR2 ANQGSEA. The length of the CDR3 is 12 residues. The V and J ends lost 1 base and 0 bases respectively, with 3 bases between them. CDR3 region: CSVEAANYGYTF. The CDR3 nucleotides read TGCAGCGTTGAAGCGGCTAACTATGGCTACACCTTC.

Here the CDR3 DNA reads TGTGCCAGCAGCCCCCTGAGCGGGGGGGTGGCAAATGAGCAGTTCTTC. This sequence encodes CASSPLSGGVANEQFF. The gene calls are TRBV4-2 and TRBJ2-1, with 10 nucleotides matching TRBD2. Germline V gene sequence: CDR1 LGHNA, CDR2 YNFKEQ. The CDR3 sequence is 16 residues long. The trim removed 4 bases at V and 7 bases at J, leaving 10 bases unmatched.

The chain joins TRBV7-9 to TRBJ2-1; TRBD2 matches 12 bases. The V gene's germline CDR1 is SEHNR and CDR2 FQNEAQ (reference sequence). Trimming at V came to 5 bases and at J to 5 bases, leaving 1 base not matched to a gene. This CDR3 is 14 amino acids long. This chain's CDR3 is CASSRTSGNNEQFF. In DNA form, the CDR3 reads TGTGCCAGCAGCCGGACTAGCGGGAACAATGAGCAGTTCTTC.

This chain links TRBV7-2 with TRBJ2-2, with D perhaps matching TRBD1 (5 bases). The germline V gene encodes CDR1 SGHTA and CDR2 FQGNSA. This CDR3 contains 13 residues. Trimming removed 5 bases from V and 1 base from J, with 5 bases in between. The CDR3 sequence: CASSGQNTGELFF. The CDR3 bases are TGTGCCAGCAGCGGACAGAACACCGGGGAGCTGTTTTTT.

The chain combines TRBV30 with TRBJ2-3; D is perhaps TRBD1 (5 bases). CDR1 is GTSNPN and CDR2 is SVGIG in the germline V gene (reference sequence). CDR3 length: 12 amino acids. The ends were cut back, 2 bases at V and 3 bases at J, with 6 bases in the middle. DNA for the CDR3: TGTGCCTGGAGTAAGGGGACAGATACGCAGTATTTT. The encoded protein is CAWSKGTDTQYF.

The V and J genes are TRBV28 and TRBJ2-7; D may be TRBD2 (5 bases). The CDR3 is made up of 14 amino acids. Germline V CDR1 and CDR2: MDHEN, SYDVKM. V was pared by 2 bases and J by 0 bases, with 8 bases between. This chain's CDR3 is CASSLPSGSYEQYF. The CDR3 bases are TGTGCCAGCAGTTTACCCAGCGGCTCCTACGAGCAGTACTTC.

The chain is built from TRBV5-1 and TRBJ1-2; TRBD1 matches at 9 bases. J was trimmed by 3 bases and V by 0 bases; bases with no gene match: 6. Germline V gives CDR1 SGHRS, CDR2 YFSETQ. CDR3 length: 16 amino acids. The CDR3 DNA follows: TGCGCCAGCAGCTTGGCGACAGGGGGAATTGACTATGGCTACACCTTC. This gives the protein CASSLATGGIDYGYTF.

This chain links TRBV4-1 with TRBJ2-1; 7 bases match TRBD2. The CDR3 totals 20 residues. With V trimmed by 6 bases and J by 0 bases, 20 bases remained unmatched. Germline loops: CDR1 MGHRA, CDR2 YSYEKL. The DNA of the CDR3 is TGCGCCAGCAGTTTTCATAGAAGGTGGGGTTGGGAGGGCTCCTACAATGAGCAGTTCTTC. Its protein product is CASSFHRRWGWEGSYNEQFF.

CDR3: CATGQGKPGYTF. The CDR3 DNA follows: TGTGCCACGGGACAGGGGAAGCCTGGCTACACCTTC. J is TRBJ1-2 and V is TRBV15; 10 bases map to TRBD1. The CDR3 contains 12 residues. CDR1 and CDR2 from the germline V gene are LNHNV and YYDKDF (reference sequence). After removal of 9 bases from V and 7 bases from J, the junction contained 5 bases not matched to a gene. The complete variable domain, with remaining parts taken from reference TRBV15 and TRBJ1-2, reads DAMVIQNPRYQVTQFGKPVTLSCSQTLNHNVMYWYQQKSSQAPKLLFHYYDKDFNNEADTPDNFQSRRPNTSFCFLDIRSPGLGDTAMYLCATGQGKPGYTFGSGTRLTVV.

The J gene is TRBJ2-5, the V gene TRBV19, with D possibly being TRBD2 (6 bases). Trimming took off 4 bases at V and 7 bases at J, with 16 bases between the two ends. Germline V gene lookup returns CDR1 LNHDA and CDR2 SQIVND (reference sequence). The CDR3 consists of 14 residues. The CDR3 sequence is CASSTPTSPGTQYF. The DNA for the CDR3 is TGTGCCAGTAGTACACCCACTAGCCCAGGGACCCAGTACTTC.

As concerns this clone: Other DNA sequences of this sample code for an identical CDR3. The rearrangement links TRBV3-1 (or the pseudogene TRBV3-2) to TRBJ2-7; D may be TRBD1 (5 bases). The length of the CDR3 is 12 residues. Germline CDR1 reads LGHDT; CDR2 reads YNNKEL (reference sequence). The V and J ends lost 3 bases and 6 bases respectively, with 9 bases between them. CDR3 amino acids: CASSQGQGEQYF. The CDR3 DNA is TGTGCCAGCAGCCAGGGTCAGGGCGAGCAGTACTTC.

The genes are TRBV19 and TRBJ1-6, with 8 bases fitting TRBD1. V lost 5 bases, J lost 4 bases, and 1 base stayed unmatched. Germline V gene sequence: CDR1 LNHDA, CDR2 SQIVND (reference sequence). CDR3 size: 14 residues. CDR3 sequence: CASSGQGYNSPLHF. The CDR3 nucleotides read TGTGCCAGTAGTGGACAGGGATATAATTCACCCCTCCACTTT.

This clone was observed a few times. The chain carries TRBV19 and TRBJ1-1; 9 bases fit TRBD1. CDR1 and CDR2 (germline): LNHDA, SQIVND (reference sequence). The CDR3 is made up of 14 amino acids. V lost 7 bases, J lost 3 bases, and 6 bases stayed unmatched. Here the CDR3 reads CASIPDRGDTEAFF. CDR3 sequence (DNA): TGTGCCAGTATCCCAGACAGGGGGGACACTGAAGCTTTCTTT.

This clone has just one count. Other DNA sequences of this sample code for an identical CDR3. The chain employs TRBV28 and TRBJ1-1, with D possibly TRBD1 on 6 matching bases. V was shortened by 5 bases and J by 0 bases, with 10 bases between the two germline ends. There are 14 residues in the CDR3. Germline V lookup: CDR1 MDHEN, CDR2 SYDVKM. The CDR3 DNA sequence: TGTGCCAGCAGTCTACAGGGCTTGAACACTGAAGCTTTCTTT. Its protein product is CASSLQGLNTEAFF.

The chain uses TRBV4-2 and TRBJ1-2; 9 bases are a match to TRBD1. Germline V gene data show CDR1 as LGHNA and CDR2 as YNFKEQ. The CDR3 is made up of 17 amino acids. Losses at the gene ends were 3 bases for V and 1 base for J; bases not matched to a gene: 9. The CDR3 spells CASSHLRTGERNYGYTF. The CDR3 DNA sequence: TGTGCCAGCAGCCACCTGAGGACAGGGGAACGTAACTATGGCTACACCTTC.

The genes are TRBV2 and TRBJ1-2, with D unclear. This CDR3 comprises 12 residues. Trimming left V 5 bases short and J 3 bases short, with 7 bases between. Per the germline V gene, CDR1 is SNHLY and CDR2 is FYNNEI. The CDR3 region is CASSTVDYGYTF. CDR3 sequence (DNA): TGTGCCAGCAGTACCGTAGACTATGGCTACACCTTC.

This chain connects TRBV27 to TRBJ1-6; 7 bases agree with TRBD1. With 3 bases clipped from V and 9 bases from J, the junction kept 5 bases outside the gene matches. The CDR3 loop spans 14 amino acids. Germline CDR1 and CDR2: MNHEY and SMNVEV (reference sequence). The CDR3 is CASSLDRLGSPLHF. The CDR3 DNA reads TGTGCCAGCAGTTTGGACAGGCTGGGTTCACCCCTCCACTTT.

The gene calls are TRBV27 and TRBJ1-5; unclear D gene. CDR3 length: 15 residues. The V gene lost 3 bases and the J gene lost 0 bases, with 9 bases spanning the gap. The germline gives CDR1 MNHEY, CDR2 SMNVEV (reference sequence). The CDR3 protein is CASSFRLTSNQPQHF. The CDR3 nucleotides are TGTGCCAGCAGTTTTCGCCTAACTAGCAATCAGCCCCAGCATTTT.

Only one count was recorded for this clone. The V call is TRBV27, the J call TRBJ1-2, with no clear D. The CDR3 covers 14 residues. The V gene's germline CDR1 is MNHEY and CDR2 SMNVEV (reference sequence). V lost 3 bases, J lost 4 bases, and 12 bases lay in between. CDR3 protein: CASSLGRTSYGYTF. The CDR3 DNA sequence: TGTGCCAGCAGTTTGGGCAGAACTAGCTATGGCTACACCTTC.

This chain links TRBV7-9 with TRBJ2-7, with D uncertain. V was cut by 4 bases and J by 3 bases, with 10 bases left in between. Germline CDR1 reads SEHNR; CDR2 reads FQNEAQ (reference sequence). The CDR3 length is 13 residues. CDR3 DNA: TGTGCCAGCAGCTCGTCTGAGGACTACGAGCAGTACTTC. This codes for CASSSSEDYEQYF. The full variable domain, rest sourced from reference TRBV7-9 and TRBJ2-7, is DTGVSQNPRHKITKRGQNVTFRCDPISEHNRLYWYRQTLGQGPEFLTYFQNEAQLEKSRLLSDRFSAERPKGSFSTLEIQRTEQGDSAMYLCASSSSEDYEQYFGPGTRLTVT.

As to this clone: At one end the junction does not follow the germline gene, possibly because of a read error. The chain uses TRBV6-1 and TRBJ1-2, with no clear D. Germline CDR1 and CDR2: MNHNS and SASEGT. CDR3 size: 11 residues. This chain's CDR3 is CASREGRGYTF. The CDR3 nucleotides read TGTGCCAGCCGTGAAGGGAGAGGCTACACCTTC.

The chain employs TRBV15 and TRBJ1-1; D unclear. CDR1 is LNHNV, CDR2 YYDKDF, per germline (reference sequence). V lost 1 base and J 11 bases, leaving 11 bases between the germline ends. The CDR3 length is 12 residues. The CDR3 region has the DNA TGTGCCACCAGCAGAGGGGAGGGAAGGGCTTTCTTT. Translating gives CATSRGEGRAFF.